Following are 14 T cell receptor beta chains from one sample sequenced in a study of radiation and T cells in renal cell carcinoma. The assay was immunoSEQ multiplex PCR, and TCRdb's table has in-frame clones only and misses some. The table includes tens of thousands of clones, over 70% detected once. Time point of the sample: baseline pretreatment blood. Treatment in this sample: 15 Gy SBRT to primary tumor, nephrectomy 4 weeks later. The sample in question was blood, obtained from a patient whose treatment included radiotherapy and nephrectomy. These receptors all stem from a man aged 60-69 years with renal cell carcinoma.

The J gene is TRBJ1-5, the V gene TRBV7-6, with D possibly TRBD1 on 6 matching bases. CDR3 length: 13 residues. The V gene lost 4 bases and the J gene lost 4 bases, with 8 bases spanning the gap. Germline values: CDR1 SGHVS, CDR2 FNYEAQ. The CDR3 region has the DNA TGTGCCAGCAGCTCAGGGGCTAATCAGCCCCAGCATTTT. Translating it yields CASSSGANQPQHF.

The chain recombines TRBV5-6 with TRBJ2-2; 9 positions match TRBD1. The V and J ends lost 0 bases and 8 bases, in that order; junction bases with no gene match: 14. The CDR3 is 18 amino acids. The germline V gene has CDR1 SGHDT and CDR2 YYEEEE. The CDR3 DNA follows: TGTGCCAGCAGCTTGGCAGCGGGACAGGGTAACACCCCTGGGGAGCTGTTTTTT. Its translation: CASSLAAGQGNTPGELFF.

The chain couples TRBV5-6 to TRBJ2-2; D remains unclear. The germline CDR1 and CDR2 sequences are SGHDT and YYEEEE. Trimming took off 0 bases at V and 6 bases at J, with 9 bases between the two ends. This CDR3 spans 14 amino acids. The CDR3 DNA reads TGTGCCAGCAGCTTGGGCTGGCTAGCCGGGGAGCTGTTTTTT. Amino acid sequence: CASSLGWLAGELFF.

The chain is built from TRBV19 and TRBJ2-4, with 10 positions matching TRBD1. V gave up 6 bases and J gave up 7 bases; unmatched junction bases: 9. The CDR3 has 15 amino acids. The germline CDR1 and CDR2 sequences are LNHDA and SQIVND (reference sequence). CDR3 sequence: CASSGQGGSLNIQYF. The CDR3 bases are TGTGCCAGTAGCGGACAGGGGGGGTCCCTGAACATTCAGTACTTC.

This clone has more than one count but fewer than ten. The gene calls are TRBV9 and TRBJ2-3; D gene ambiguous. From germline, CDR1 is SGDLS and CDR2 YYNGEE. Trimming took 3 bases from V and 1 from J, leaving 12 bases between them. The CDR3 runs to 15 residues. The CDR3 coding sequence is TGTGCCAGCAGCGCCGGCGCTCAAGGCACAGATACGCAGTATTTT. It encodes CASSAGAQGTDTQYF.

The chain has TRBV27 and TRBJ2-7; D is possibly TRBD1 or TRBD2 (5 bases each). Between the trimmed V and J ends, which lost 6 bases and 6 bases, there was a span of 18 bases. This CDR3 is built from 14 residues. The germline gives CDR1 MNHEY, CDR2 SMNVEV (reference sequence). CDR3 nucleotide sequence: TGTGCCAGCAGAAAAAACTATTGGGACGGCGAGCAGTACGTC. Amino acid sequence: CASRKNYWDGEQYV.

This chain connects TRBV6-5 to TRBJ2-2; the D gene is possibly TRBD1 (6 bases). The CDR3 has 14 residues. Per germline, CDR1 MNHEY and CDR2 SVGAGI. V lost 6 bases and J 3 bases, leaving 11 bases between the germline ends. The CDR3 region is CASRGEGDTGELFF. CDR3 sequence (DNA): TGTGCCAGCAGGGGAGAGGGGGACACCGGGGAGCTGTTTTTT.

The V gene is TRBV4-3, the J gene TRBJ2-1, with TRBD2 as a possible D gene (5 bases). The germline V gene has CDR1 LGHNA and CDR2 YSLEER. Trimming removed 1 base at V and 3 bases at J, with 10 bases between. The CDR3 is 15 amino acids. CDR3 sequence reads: CASSQAGSGYNEQFF. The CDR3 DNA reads TGCGCCAGCAGCCAAGCAGGCAGCGGCTACAATGAGCAGTTCTTC.

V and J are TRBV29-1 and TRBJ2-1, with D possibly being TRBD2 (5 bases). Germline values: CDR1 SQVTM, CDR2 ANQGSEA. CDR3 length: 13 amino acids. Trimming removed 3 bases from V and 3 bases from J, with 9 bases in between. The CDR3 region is CSVDGVVYNEQFF. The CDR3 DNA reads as TGCAGCGTTGACGGGGTGGTCTACAATGAGCAGTTCTTC.

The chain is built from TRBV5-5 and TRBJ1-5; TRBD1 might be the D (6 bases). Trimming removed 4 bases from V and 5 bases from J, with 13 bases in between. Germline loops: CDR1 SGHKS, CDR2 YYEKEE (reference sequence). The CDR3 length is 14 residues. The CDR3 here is CASSRTGSDQPQHF. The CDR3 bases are TGTGCCAGCAGCCGTACAGGGTCGGATCAGCCCCAGCATTTT.

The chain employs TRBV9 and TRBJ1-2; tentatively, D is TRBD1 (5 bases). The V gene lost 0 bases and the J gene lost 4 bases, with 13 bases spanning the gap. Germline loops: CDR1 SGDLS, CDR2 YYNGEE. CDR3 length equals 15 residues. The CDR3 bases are TGTGCCAGCAGCGTAGGATCAGGGCAGGCCTATGGCTACACCTTC. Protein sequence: CASSVGSGQAYGYTF.

This CDR3 reads CASSAFTGTGYGYTF. As DNA, the CDR3 is TGCGCCAGCAGCGCCTTTACAGGGACAGGCTATGGCTACACCTTC. The rearrangement links TRBV10-2 to TRBJ1-2, with 8 bases fitting TRBD1. Per germline, CDR1 WSHSY and CDR2 SAAADI. This CDR3 region has 15 residues. The J segment lost 4 bases and the V segment lost 6 bases, leaving 10 bases of the junction unmatched.

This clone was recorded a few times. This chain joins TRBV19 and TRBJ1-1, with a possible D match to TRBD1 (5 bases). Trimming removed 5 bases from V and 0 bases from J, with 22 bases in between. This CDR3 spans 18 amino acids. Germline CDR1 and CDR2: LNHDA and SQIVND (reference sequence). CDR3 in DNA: TGTGCCAGTAGTTTGAAGACTGTAGCAGGGAGGCTGAACACTGAAGCTTTCTTT. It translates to CASSLKTVAGRLNTEAFF.

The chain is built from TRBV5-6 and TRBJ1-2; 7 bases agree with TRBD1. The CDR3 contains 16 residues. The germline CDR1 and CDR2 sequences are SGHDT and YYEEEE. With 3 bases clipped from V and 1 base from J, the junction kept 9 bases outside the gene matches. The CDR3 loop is CASSSAGTVLNYGYTF. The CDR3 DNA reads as TGTGCCAGCAGCTCAGCTGGGACAGTTCTTAACTATGGCTACACCTTC.